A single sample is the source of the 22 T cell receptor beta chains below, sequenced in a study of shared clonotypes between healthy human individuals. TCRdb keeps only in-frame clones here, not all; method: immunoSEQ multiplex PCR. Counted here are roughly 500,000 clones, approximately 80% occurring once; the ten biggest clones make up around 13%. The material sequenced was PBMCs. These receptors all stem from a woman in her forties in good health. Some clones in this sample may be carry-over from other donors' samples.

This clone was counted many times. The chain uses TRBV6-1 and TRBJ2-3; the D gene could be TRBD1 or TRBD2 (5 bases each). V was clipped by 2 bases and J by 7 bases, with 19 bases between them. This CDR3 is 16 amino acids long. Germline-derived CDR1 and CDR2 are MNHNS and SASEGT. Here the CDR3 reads CASSESGGLTGHTQYF. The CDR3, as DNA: TGTGCCAGCAGTGAATCAGGCGGCCTAACGGGGCATACGCAGTATTTT.

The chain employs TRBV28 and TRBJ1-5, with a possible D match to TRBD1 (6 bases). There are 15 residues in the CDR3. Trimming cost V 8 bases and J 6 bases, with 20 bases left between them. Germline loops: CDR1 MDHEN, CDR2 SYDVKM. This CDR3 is CASLNQGRGAQPQHF. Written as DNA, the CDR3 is TGTGCCAGCCTCAATCAAGGTCGGGGGGCTCAGCCCCAGCATTTT.

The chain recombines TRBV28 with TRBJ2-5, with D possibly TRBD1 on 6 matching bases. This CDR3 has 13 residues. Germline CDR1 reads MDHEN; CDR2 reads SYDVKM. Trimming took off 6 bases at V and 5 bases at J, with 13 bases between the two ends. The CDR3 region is CASRRTVGETQYF. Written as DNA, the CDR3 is TGTGCCAGCAGGCGGACAGTTGGGGAGACCCAGTACTTC.

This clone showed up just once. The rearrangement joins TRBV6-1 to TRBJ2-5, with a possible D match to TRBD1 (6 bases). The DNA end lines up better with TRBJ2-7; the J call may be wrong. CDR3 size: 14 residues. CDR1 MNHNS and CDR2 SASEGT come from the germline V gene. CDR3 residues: CASSEQGNHYEQYF. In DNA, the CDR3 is TGTGCCAGCAGTGAACAGGGGAATCACTACGAGCAGTACTTC.

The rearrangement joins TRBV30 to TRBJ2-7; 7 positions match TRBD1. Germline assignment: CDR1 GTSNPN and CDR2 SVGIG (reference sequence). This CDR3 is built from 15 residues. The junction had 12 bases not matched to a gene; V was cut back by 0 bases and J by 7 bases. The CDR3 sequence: CAWSVWTGSTGEQYF. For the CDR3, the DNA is TGTGCCTGGAGTGTCTGGACAGGTTCAACCGGGGAGCAGTACTTC.

The CDR3 DNA reads as TGCGCCAGCAGTCTGACAGGGGCTGGAAACACCATATATTTT. It encodes CASSLTGAGNTIYF. This rearrangement joins TRBV4-1 to TRBJ1-3, with 8 bases aligning to TRBD1. Germline trimming cut 6 bases from V and 2 bases from J; bases unmatched to any gene: 3. Germline CDR1 MGHRA, CDR2 YSYEKL. CDR3 length: 14 amino acids.

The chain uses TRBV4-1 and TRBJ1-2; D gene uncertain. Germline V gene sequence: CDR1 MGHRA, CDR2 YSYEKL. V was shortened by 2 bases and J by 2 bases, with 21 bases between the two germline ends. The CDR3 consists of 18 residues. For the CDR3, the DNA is TGCGCCAGCAGCCAACCGCTACGGTTGAGAGGGAGCAACTATGGCTACACCTTC. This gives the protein CASSQPLRLRGSNYGYTF.

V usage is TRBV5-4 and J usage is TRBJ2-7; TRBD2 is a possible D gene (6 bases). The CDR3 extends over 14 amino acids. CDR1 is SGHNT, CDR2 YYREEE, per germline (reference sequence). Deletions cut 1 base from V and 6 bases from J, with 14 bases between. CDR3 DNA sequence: TGTGCCAGCAGCTTGTATCGGGAGAGGACCGAGCAGTACTTC. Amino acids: CASSLYRERTEQYF.

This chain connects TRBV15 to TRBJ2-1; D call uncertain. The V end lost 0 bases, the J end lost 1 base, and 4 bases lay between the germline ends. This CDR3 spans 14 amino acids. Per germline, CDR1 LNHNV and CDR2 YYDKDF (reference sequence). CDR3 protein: CATSRDLSYNEQFF. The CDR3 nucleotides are TGTGCCACCAGCAGAGATTTGTCCTACAATGAGCAGTTCTTC.

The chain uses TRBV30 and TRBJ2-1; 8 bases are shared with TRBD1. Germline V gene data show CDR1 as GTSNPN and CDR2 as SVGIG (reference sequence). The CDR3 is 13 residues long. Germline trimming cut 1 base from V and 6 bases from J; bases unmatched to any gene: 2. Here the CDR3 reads CAWSETGGNEQFF. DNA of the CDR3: TGTGCCTGGAGTGAAACAGGGGGCAATGAGCAGTTCTTC.

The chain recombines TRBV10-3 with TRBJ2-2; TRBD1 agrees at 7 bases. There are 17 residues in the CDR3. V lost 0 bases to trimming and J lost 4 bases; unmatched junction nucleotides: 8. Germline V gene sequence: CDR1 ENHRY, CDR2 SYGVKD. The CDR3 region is CAISESNPGQSTGELFF. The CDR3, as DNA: TGTGCCATCAGTGAGTCGAATCCGGGACAGTCCACCGGGGAGCTGTTTTTT.

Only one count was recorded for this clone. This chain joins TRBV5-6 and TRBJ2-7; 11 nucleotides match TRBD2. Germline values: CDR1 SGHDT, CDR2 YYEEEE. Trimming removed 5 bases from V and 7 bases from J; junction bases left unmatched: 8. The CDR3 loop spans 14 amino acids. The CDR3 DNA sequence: TGTGCCAGCAGTCCACTAGCGGGAGCGGGAGAGCAGTACTTC. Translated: CASSPLAGAGEQYF.

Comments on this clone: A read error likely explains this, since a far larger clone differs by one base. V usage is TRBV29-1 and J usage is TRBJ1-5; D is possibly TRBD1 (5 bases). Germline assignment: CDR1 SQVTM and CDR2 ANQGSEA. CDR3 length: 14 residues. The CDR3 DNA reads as TGCAGCGTAGCCACGGACATTAGCGATCAGCCCCAGCATTTT. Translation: CSVATDISDQPQHF.

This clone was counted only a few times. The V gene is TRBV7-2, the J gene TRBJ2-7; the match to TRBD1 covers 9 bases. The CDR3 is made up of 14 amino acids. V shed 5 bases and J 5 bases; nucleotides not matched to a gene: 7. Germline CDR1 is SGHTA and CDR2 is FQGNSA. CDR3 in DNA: TGTGCCAGCAGCCTCCGGACAGGGGATGACGAGCAGTACTTC. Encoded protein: CASSLRTGDDEQYF.

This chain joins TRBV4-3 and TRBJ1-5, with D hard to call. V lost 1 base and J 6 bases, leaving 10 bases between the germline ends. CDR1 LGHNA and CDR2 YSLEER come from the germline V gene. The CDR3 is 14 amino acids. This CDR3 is CASSQAVLSQPQHF. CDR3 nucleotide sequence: TGCGCCAGCAGCCAAGCCGTCCTCAGTCAGCCCCAGCATTTT.

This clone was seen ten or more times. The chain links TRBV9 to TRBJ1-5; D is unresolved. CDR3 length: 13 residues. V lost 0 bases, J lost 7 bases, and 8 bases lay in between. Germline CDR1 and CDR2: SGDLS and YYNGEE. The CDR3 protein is CASSVDSHQPQHF. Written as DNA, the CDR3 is TGTGCCAGCAGCGTAGACAGTCACCAGCCCCAGCATTTT.

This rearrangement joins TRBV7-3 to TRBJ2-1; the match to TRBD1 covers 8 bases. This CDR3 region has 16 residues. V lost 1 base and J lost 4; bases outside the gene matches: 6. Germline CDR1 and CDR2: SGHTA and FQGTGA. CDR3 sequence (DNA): TGTGCCAGCAGCTTAAGACGGGGACAGGCATACAATGAGCAGTTCTTC. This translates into CASSLRRGQAYNEQFF.

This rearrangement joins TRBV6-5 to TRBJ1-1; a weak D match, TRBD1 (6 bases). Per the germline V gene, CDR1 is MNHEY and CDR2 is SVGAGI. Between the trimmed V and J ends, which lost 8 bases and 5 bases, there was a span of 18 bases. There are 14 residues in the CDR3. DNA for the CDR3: TGTGCCAGCCGTACAATAGGGGGAGGAACTGAAGCTTTCTTT. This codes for CASRTIGGGTEAFF.

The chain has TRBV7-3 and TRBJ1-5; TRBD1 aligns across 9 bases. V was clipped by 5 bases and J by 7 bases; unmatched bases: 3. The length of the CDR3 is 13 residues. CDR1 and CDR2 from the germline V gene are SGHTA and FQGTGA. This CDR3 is CASSQGTGQPQHF. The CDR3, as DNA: TGTGCCAGCAGCCAGGGGACAGGGCAGCCCCAGCATTTT.

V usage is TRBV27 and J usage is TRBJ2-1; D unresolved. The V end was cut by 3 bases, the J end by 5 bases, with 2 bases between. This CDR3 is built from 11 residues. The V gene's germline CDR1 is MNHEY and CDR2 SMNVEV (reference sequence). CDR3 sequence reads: CASSLHNEQFF. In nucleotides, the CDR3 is TGTGCCAGCAGTTTGCACAATGAGCAGTTCTTC.

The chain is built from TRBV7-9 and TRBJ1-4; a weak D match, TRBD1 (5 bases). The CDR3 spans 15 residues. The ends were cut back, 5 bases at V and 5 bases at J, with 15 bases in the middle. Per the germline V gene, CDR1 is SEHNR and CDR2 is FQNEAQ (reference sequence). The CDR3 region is CASSTSGAANEKLFF. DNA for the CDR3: TGTGCCAGCAGCACCTCCGGGGCCGCCAATGAAAAACTGTTTTTT.

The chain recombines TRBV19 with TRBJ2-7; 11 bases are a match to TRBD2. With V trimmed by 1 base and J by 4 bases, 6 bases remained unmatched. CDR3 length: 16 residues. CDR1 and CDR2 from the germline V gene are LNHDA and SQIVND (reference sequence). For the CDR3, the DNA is TGTGCCAGTAGTATAGCACTAGCGGGAGTGGAATACGAGCAGTACTTC. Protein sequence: CASSIALAGVEYEQYF.